Below are 24 T cell receptor beta chains sequenced from a single sample in a study of T cell responses to AZD1222 COVID-19 vaccine. This table comes from immunoSEQ multiplex PCR, and its TCRdb copy is limited to in-frame clones, with some not included. The sample records 80,000 to 100,000 clones, approximately 85% being singletons. The sample was peripheral blood, taken 28 days after the second AZD1222 dose. All receptors come from an adult who received the AZD1222 COVID-19 vaccine.

Relative to its sample, this clone is medium-sized. CDR3 protein: CASSSLQGDYGYTF. The CDR3, as DNA: TGTGCCAGCAGCTCACTACAGGGGGACTATGGCTACACCTTC. V is TRBV11-2 and J is TRBJ1-2; TRBD1 aligns across 8 bases. V lost 4 bases to trimming and J lost 3 bases; unmatched junction nucleotides: 4. This CDR3 has 14 residues. Germline-derived CDR1 and CDR2 are SGHAT and FQNNGV.

V usage is TRBV2 and J usage is TRBJ1-5, with D maybe TRBD1 (5 bases). Trimming cost V 4 bases and J 2 bases, with 12 bases left between them. Germline assignment: CDR1 SNHLY and CDR2 FYNNEI. This CDR3 is 15 amino acids long. CDR3 protein: CASSVGGEGNQPQHF. In nucleotides, the CDR3 is TGTGCCAGCAGTGTGGGGGGGGAGGGCAATCAGCCCCAGCATTTT.

The chain employs TRBV18 and TRBJ2-5, with no clear D. Germline-derived CDR1 and CDR2 are KGHSH and LQKENI. The ends were cut back, 2 bases at V and 2 bases at J, with 9 bases in the middle. The CDR3 has 14 residues. The CDR3 loop reads CASSPLPVQETQYF. The CDR3 DNA reads TGTGCCAGCTCACCATTACCGGTTCAAGAGACCCAGTACTTC.

This chain connects TRBV27 to TRBJ2-3; no firm D call. Germline V gene lookup returns CDR1 MNHEY and CDR2 SMNVEV (reference sequence). V was shortened by 5 bases and J by 8 bases, with 14 bases between the two germline ends. The length of the CDR3 is 13 residues. Here the CDR3 reads CASSLDSRSTQYF. The DNA for the CDR3 is TGTGCCAGCAGTCTCGACTCGCGAAGTACGCAGTATTTT.

V is TRBV27 and J is TRBJ1-2; D ambiguous. V was pared by 2 bases and J by 4 bases, with 8 bases between. Germline V gene sequence: CDR1 MNHEY, CDR2 SMNVEV (reference sequence). The CDR3 spans 13 residues. CDR3 DNA sequence: TGTGCCAGCAGTTTAGGGCAGACCTATGGCTACACCTTC. Its protein product is CASSLGQTYGYTF.

The chain carries TRBV30 and TRBJ2-1, with D possibly being TRBD2 (7 bases). This CDR3 region has 16 residues. Per the germline V gene, CDR1 is GTSNPN and CDR2 is SVGIG (reference sequence). Trimming left V 2 bases short and J 2 bases short, with 16 bases between. CDR3 residues: CAWSRGGGKPYNEQFF. In nucleotides, the CDR3 is TGTGCCTGGAGTAGGGGGGGAGGAAAACCCTACAATGAGCAGTTCTTC.

This chain links TRBV2 with TRBJ2-1, with D perhaps TRBD2 (6 bases). CDR1 is SNHLY and CDR2 is FYNNEI in the germline V gene. The CDR3 has 15 residues. Deletions cut 6 bases from V and 5 bases from J, with 17 bases between. For the CDR3, the DNA is TGTGCCAGCAGGGGAAACAGCGCGGGGAACAATGAGCAGTTCTTC. Its translation: CASRGNSAGNNEQFF.

The chain is built from TRBV6-5 and TRBJ2-1, with unresolved D. The CDR3 extends over 15 amino acids. The V and J ends lost 6 bases and 2 bases respectively, with 14 bases between them. Germline CDR1 MNHEY, CDR2 SVGAGI. The CDR3: CASRRNTNTYNEQFF. CDR3 coding DNA: TGTGCCAGCAGGCGTAATACTAACACCTACAATGAGCAGTTCTTC.

This chain joins TRBV25-1 and TRBJ1-2; D is undetermined. The V end lost 4 bases, the J end lost 5 bases, and 8 bases lay between the germline ends. Germline lookup yields CDR1 MGHDK and CDR2 SYGVNS. The CDR3 contains 12 residues. CDR3 loop: CASSVAVYGYTF. The CDR3 DNA reads TGTGCCAGCAGTGTGGCGGTTTATGGCTACACCTTC.

The chain combines TRBV30 with TRBJ1-2, with TRBD1 as a possible D gene (6 bases). Trimming took off 5 bases at V and 5 bases at J, with 18 bases between the two ends. CDR3 length: 14 amino acids. Germline assignment: CDR1 GTSNPN and CDR2 SVGIG (reference sequence). In nucleotides, the CDR3 is TGTGCCTGGGCCTTAGGACAGTCGAAGTATGGCTACACCTTC. Protein product: CAWALGQSKYGYTF.

The chain carries TRBV24-1 and TRBJ2-1, with no clear D. Germline lookup yields CDR1 KGHDR and CDR2 SFDVKD. V was trimmed by 5 bases and J by 2 bases, leaving 6 bases between them. The CDR3 has 13 amino acids. CDR3 residues: CATSGVAYNEQFF. CDR3 nucleotides: TGTGCCACCAGTGGCGTGGCCTACAATGAGCAGTTCTTC.

The chain employs TRBV6-5 and TRBJ1-3, with D unresolved. The CDR3 runs to 16 residues. CDR1 and CDR2 (germline): MNHEY, SVGAGI. The V end lost 0 bases, the J end lost 0 bases, and 9 bases lay between the germline ends. The DNA for the CDR3 is TGTGCCAGCAGTTACTCGATTGGGAGCTCTGGAAACACCATATATTTT. Residues: CASSYSIGSSGNTIYF.

The chain employs TRBV5-1 and TRBJ1-2; D ambiguous. The V end lost 0 bases, the J end lost 4 bases, and 7 bases lay between the germline ends. The CDR3 loop spans 13 amino acids. Germline loops: CDR1 SGHRS, CDR2 YFSETQ. In DNA, the CDR3 is TGCGCCAGCAGCTTGGACAGCCTCTATGGCTACACCTTC. This translates into CASSLDSLYGYTF.

The chain joins TRBV9 to TRBJ2-5; 8 bases match TRBD1. CDR3 length equals 17 residues. Germline-derived CDR1 and CDR2 are SGDLS and YYNGEE. Trimming cost V 1 base and J 3 bases; bases outside gene matches: 11. Here the CDR3 DNA reads TGTGCCAGCAGCGTAACGCCCACTGGACAGGGAAAAGAGACCCAGTACTTC. This codes for CASSVTPTGQGKETQYF. The entire variable domain, with the rest obtained from reference TRBV9 and TRBJ2-5, is as follows: DSGVTQTPKHLITATGQRVTLRCSPRSGDLSVYWYQQSLDQGLQFLIQYYNGEERAKGNILERFSAQQFPDLHSELNLSSLELGDSALYFCASSVTPTGQGKETQYFGPGTRLLVL.

This CDR3 reads CASRGGGSNSPLHF. The CDR3 DNA is TGTGCCAGCAGAGGCGGGGGAAGCAATTCACCCCTCCACTTT. This chain connects TRBV28 to TRBJ1-6, with D maybe TRBD1 (5 bases). The germline CDR1 and CDR2 sequences are MDHEN and SYDVKM. CDR3 length: 14 amino acids. V gave up 6 bases and J gave up 7 bases, with 13 bases separating them. The entire variable domain, with the rest obtained from reference TRBV28 and TRBJ1-6, is as follows: DVKVTQSSRYLVKRTGEKVFLECVQDMDHENMFWYRQDPGLGLRLIYFSYDVKMKEKGDIPEGYSVSREKKERFSLILESASTNQTSMYLCASRGGGSNSPLHFGNGTRLTVT.

The rearrangement links TRBV6-5 to TRBJ1-1, with D possibly TRBD1 on 6 matching bases. Trimming pared 2 bases from V and 1 base from J, leaving 8 bases between. The CDR3 totals 14 residues. Germline CDR1 is MNHEY and CDR2 is SVGAGI. DNA for the CDR3: TGTGCCAGCAGTTACGGAGGGGGGAACACTGAAGCTTTCTTT. Residues: CASSYGGGNTEAFF.

The genes are TRBV2 and TRBJ1-6, with D uncertain. V was pared by 5 bases and J by 7 bases, with 9 bases between. The CDR3 is made up of 13 amino acids. Germline values: CDR1 SNHLY, CDR2 FYNNEI. The CDR3 reads CASSPSENSPLHF. The CDR3 DNA reads as TGTGCCAGCAGTCCGAGCGAGAATTCACCCCTCCACTTT. The full variable domain, rest sourced from reference TRBV2 and TRBJ1-6, is EPEVTQTPSHQVTQMGQEVILRCVPISNHLYFYWYRQILGQKVEFLVSFYNNEISEKSEIFDDQFSVERPDGSNFTLKIRSTKLEDSAMYFCASSPSENSPLHFGNGTRLTVT.

The rearrangement uses TRBV10-3 and TRBJ1-1, with a weak D call TRBD1 (5 bases). V lost 4 bases to trimming and J lost 0 bases, with 15 bases between them. Germline CDR1 reads ENHRY; CDR2 reads SYGVKD. The CDR3 covers 16 residues. In DNA, the CDR3 is TGTGCCATCAGTGGCCTCGGATCCAGGGTGAACACTGAAGCTTTCTTT. Translation gives CAISGLGSRVNTEAFF.

The chain recombines TRBV11-1 with TRBJ1-6; D gene uncertain. The CDR3 totals 16 residues. The ends were cut back, 3 bases at V and 7 bases at J, with 16 bases in the middle. CDR1 and CDR2 (germline): SGHAT, FQDESV (reference sequence). The DNA of the CDR3 is TGTGCCAGCAGCTTGGAAAGAATCCCTACGAATTCACCCCTCCACTTT. It yields the protein CASSLERIPTNSPLHF.

This clone was picked up a small number of times. This chain joins TRBV7-2 and TRBJ2-3; 14 bases are a match to TRBD2. CDR1 and CDR2 from the germline V gene are SGHTA and FQGNSA. The CDR3 consists of 16 residues. V was pared by 6 bases and J by 2 bases, with 4 bases of the junction left unmatched. CDR3 nucleotides: TGTGCCAGCAGGAGGACTAGCGGGAGGTCCACAGATACGCAGTATTTT. Translating gives CASRRTSGRSTDTQYF.

This clone was observed once. The genes are TRBV6-2 or TRBV6-3 and TRBJ1-2; D call uncertain. Trimming removed 3 bases from V and 5 bases from J, with 10 bases in between. The CDR3 runs to 13 residues. Germline lookup yields CDR1 MNHEY and CDR2 SVGEGT. Here the CDR3 reads CASSYNPLYGYTF. Written as DNA, the CDR3 is TGTGCCAGCAGTTATAACCCTCTATATGGCTACACCTTC.

Regarding this clone: Other DNA sequences within the sample encode an identical CDR3. The chain is built from TRBV10-1 and TRBJ2-2; unclear D gene. There are 14 residues in the CDR3. Germline CDR1 is WNHNN and CDR2 is SYGVQD (reference sequence). Trimming shortened V by 3 bases and J by 1 base, and 6 bases separated the two germline ends. The CDR3 DNA reads as TGCGCCAGCAGTGAATCTGGGAACACCGGGGAGCTGTTTTTT. Translation gives CASSESGNTGELFF.

The V gene is TRBV7-2, the J gene TRBJ1-6; possibly TRBD1 for D (5 bases). V gave up 6 bases and J gave up 14 bases, with 14 bases separating them. Per germline, CDR1 SGHTA and CDR2 FQGNSA. The CDR3 is 12 residues long. This chain's CDR3 is CASRADGGTLHF. DNA for the CDR3: TGTGCCAGCAGAGCCGACGGGGGGACCCTCCACTTT.

This clone was recorded a few times. V usage is TRBV27 and J usage is TRBJ1-1; no definite D call. This CDR3 has 13 amino acids. Germline V gene data show CDR1 as MNHEY and CDR2 as SMNVEV (reference sequence). V dropped 4 bases and J dropped 0 bases, with 6 bases sitting between them. CDR3 DNA sequence: TGTGCCAGCAGTTCCTACATGAACACTGAAGCTTTCTTT. The encoded protein is CASSSYMNTEAFF.